A single sample gave rise to the 25 T cell receptor beta chains below, sequenced in a study of T cell repertoires in cytomegalovirus infection. TCRdb redid the calling of the reads with MiXCR, one entry per CDR3 protein. The data contain 500,000 or so distinct CDR3 sequences, approximately 17% of them singletons. Sequenced material: CD8+ T cells from PBMCs. The receptors shown here come from a human donor in good health (CMV status not recorded). Some clones in this sample may be carry-over from other donors' samples.

This clonotype was seen many times. This sequence joins TRBV10-3 and TRBJ2-7; 8 bases map to TRBD2. V dropped 3 bases and J dropped 2; count of bases not matched to a gene: 6. The germline V gene encodes CDR1 ENHRY and CDR2 SYGVKD. This CDR3 is 15 amino acids long. CDR3 nucleotides: TGTGCCATCAGTGATCGGCGGGGGGCCCCCTACGAGCAGTACTTC. Its translation is CAISDRRGAPYEQYF.

Concerning this clonotype: A much larger clone differs by one base, so this may be a read error. The rearrangement links TRBV27 to TRBJ1-1; a possible D gene is TRBD1 (5 bases). Trimming cost V 3 bases and J 6 bases, with 20 bases left between them. The CDR3 loop spans 16 amino acids. Per the germline V gene, CDR1 is MNHEY and CDR2 is SMNVEV (reference sequence). The CDR3 loop reads CASSFIPGGGRPEAFF. The CDR3 DNA reads TGTGCCAGCAGTTTTATCCCCGGGGGAGGGCGGCCTGAAGCTTTCTTT.

This clonotype was observed a handful of times. This rearrangement joins TRBV7-4 to TRBJ2-2; D gene unclear. Germline V gene lookup returns CDR1 SGHVT and CDR2 SQSDAQ. Trimming cost V 5 bases and J 6 bases, with 7 bases left between them. This CDR3 spans 12 amino acids. CDR3 sequence: CASSPPSGELFF. CDR3 nucleotide sequence: TGTGCCAGCAGCCCCCCTTCCGGGGAGCTGTTTTTT.

This clonotype was recorded many times. The V call is TRBV7-9, the J call TRBJ1-1, with TRBD1 matching over 8 bases. Germline assignment: CDR1 SEHNR and CDR2 FQNEAQ (reference sequence). The length of the CDR3 is 15 residues. V lost 2 bases and J lost 0; bases outside the gene matches: 2. The CDR3 DNA follows: TGTGCCAGCAGCTTACTACAGGGGGTGAACACTGAAGCTTTCTTT. It encodes CASSLLQGVNTEAFF.

Only a few counts were recorded for this clonotype. The rearrangement joins TRBV9 to TRBJ2-3, with D possibly TRBD2 on 6 matching bases. The CDR3 has 15 amino acids. CDR1 and CDR2 from the germline V gene are SGDLS and YYNGEE. Trimming cost V 3 bases and J 4 bases, with 15 bases left between them. CDR3 sequence reads: CASSALRGLPDTQYF. CDR3 nucleotide sequence: TGTGCCAGCAGCGCCCTAAGGGGACTCCCAGATACGCAGTATTTT.

This clonotype turned up a few times. The rearrangement joins TRBV20-1 to TRBJ2-1; 11 bases align to TRBD2. J was trimmed by 10 bases and V by 1 base; bases with no gene match: 15. From germline, CDR1 is DFQATT and CDR2 SNEGSKA (reference sequence). This CDR3 spans 17 amino acids. CDR3 sequence reads: CSARVLAGAGGLGEQFF. As DNA, the CDR3 is TGCAGTGCTAGAGTACTAGCGGGAGCGGGGGGCCTGGGGGAGCAGTTCTTC.

This clonotype has at least ten counts. This sequence joins TRBV12-3 or TRBV12-4 and TRBJ2-7; 7 bases fit TRBD1. The CDR3 loop spans 13 amino acids. V lost 5 bases, J lost 3 bases, and 4 bases stayed unmatched. CDR3 bases: TGTGCCAGCAGTCCGGGACAGTTCTACGAGCAGTACTTC. This codes for CASSPGQFYEQYF.

This clonotype showed up many times. V gene TRBV12-3 or TRBV12-4 combines with J gene TRBJ2-1, with 11 bases lining up with TRBD2. V dropped 5 bases and J dropped 0; count of bases not matched to a gene: 12. This CDR3 is 19 amino acids long. CDR3 protein: CASSPGLAAPVSSYNEQFF. CDR3 nucleotide sequence: TGTGCCAGCAGTCCGGGACTAGCGGCCCCAGTAAGCTCCTACAATGAGCAGTTCTTC.

This clonotype was found many times. The gene calls are TRBV5-1 and TRBJ2-7, with 9 bases that match TRBD1. The CDR3 consists of 17 residues. Germline CDR1 reads SGHRS; CDR2 reads YFSETQ. J was trimmed by 5 bases and V by 4 bases; bases with no gene match: 16. CDR3 amino acids: CASSLRGPGTGYDEQYF. Here the CDR3 DNA reads TGCGCCAGCAGCCTGAGGGGTCCCGGGACAGGGTACGACGAGCAGTACTTC.

This clonotype was detected ten times or more. The chain recombines TRBV7-8 with TRBJ2-3; either TRBD1 or TRBD2 may fit D (5 bases each). Trimming took 6 bases from V and 1 from J, leaving 17 bases between them. The CDR3 runs to 16 residues. The germline gives CDR1 SGHVS, CDR2 FQNEAQ. CDR3 amino acids: CASRSQRGSGTDTQYF. The CDR3 DNA follows: TGTGCCAGCAGGTCCCAAAGGGGTAGCGGCACAGATACGCAGTATTTT.

This clonotype was seen repeatedly, ten times or more. The J gene is TRBJ2-1, the V gene TRBV7-9; TRBD1 is a possible D gene (6 bases). This CDR3 region has 15 residues. V was pared by 3 bases and J by 3 bases, with 12 bases between. CDR1 and CDR2 from the germline V gene are SEHNR and FQNEAQ (reference sequence). In nucleotides, the CDR3 is TGTGCCAGCAGCTTTTCGGAACAGGGCTACAATGAGCAGTTCTTC. Encoded protein: CASSFSEQGYNEQFF.

In this sample, this clonotype turned up a few times. The gene calls are TRBV9 and TRBJ2-7; 10 nucleotides match TRBD2. Germline CDR1 reads SGDLS; CDR2 reads YYNGEE. The CDR3 spans 18 residues. The junction had 13 bases not matched to a gene; V was cut back by 0 bases and J by 4 bases. CDR3 residues: CASSVGSVASGRGYEQYF. CDR3 sequence (DNA): TGTGCCAGCAGCGTAGGCTCTGTTGCTAGCGGGAGAGGTTACGAGCAGTACTTC. Filled out from reference TRBV9 and TRBJ2-7, the complete variable domain reads DSGVTQTPKHLITATGQRVTLRCSPRSGDLSVYWYQQSLDQGLQFLIQYYNGEERAKGNILERFSAQQFPDLHSELNLSSLELGDSALYFCASSVGSVASGRGYEQYFGPGTRLTVT.

The chain joins TRBV4-1 to TRBJ2-5; 7 bases map to TRBD1. The germline CDR1 and CDR2 sequences are MGHRA and YSYEKL. V lost 3 bases to trimming and J lost 5 bases; unmatched junction nucleotides: 9. The CDR3 is made up of 15 amino acids. Written as DNA, the CDR3 is TGCGCCAGCAGCCACGCCGAAGGGGGCCAGGAGACCCAGTACTTC. Protein: CASSHAEGGQETQYF.

The chain recombines TRBV20-1 with TRBJ2-7, with 12 bases fitting TRBD2. The germline V gene has CDR1 DFQATT and CDR2 SNEGSKA (reference sequence). The CDR3 is 15 amino acids. J lost 5 bases, V lost 3 bases, and 8 bases had no gene match. CDR3 DNA sequence: TGCAGTGCTAGCCCCCGACTAGCGGGAGTCGACGAGCAGTACTTC. Translating gives CSASPRLAGVDEQYF.

With respect to this clonotype: A much bigger clone sits one base away, suggesting this may be a read error. The chain recombines TRBV6-5 with TRBJ2-5; no clear D. Germline-derived CDR1 and CDR2 are MNHEY and SVGAGI. The CDR3 runs 16 residues. The CDR3 region is CVSSHLGEVSLETQYF. CDR3 DNA: TGTGTCAGCAGCCACCTTGGTGAGGTCTCCTTGGAGACCCAGTACTTC.

In this sample, this clonotype turned up many times. The chain couples TRBV7-2 to TRBJ2-5, with D maybe TRBD1 (6 bases). The V gene's germline CDR1 is SGHTA and CDR2 FQGNSA. The V gene lost 3 bases and the J gene lost 1 base, with 12 bases spanning the gap. The CDR3 is 15 residues long. CDR3 loop: CASSLGARPQETQYF. CDR3 nucleotides: TGTGCCAGCAGCTTGGGGGCGCGACCCCAAGAGACCCAGTACTTC.

This clonotype was counted a few times. This chain joins TRBV12-3 or TRBV12-4 and TRBJ2-1; D uncertain. Trimming left V 3 bases short and J 10 bases short, with 7 bases between. The CDR3 has 11 residues. CDR3 residues: CASSFGQEQFF. The CDR3 DNA sequence: TGTGCCAGCAGTTTCGGCCAGGAGCAGTTCTTC.

The table lists this clonotype with a few counts. V gene TRBV6-5 combines with J gene TRBJ2-1, with 9 positions matching TRBD2. With V trimmed by 2 bases and J by 2 bases, 10 bases remained unmatched. This CDR3 has 18 residues. The germline V gene has CDR1 MNHEY and CDR2 SVGAGI. This chain's CDR3 is CASSYAPWREGTYNEQFF. Written as DNA, the CDR3 is TGTGCCAGCAGTTACGCGCCTTGGCGGGAGGGCACCTACAATGAGCAGTTCTTC.

The sample holds a few counts of this clonotype. The chain recombines TRBV2 with TRBJ1-5; the D gene is possibly TRBD1 (6 bases). This CDR3 is 16 amino acids long. The germline V gene has CDR1 SNHLY and CDR2 FYNNEI. V lost 7 bases and J lost 5, with 21 bases in between. The chain's CDR3 is CASIGWTERRDQPQHF. CDR3 in DNA: TGTGCCAGCATAGGGTGGACAGAAAGGCGGGATCAGCCCCAGCATTTT.

This clonotype was counted ten times or more. This chain connects TRBV7-9 to TRBJ2-7, with 13 nucleotides matching TRBD2. The germline V gene has CDR1 SEHNR and CDR2 FQNEAQ (reference sequence). V was pared by 4 bases and J by 6 bases, with 9 bases of the junction left unmatched. The CDR3 totals 16 residues. CDR3 DNA sequence: TGTGCCAGCAGCTCGACTAGCGGGAGGCCCCGCGTCGAGCAGTACTTC. Residues: CASSSTSGRPRVEQYF.

Concerning this clonotype: The CDR3 carries no conserved terminal phenylalanine or tryptophan, so it likely arises from a read error. This chain links TRBV6-2 or TRBV6-3 with TRBJ2-7, with D hard to call. CDR1 MNHEY and CDR2 SVGEGT come from the germline V gene. V was pared by 6 bases and J by 3 bases, with 6 bases between. CDR3 size: 11 residues. CDR3 sequence: CASSPHYEQYL. DNA of the CDR3: TGTGCCAGCAGCCCCCACTACGAGCAGTACTTA.

In its sample, this clonotype was seen many times. V and J are TRBV7-8 and TRBJ2-3, with D possibly being TRBD1 (6 bases). The germline CDR1 and CDR2 sequences are SGHVS and FQNEAQ. The CDR3 runs to 14 residues. V was clipped by 3 bases and J by 2 bases, with 9 bases between them. CDR3: CASSLDSITDTQYF. CDR3 in DNA: TGTGCCAGCAGCTTGGACAGTATCACAGATACGCAGTATTTT.

In its sample, this clonotype was seen many times. The V call is TRBV27, the J call TRBJ1-5; TRBD1 might be the D (6 bases). Germline V CDR1 and CDR2: MNHEY, SMNVEV (reference sequence). Trimming shortened V by 0 bases and J by 7 bases, and 16 bases separated the two germline ends. The CDR3 spans 16 residues. This CDR3 reads CASSLSSPGAGQPQHF. The CDR3 coding sequence is TGTGCCAGCAGTTTATCGTCCCCAGGGGCAGGGCAGCCCCAGCATTTT.

The chain combines TRBV9 with TRBJ1-6; tentative D call: TRBD1 (5 bases). This CDR3 is built from 14 residues. V lost 4 bases to trimming and J lost 10 bases, with 15 bases between them. CDR1 and CDR2 from the germline V gene are SGDLS and YYNGEE. CDR3 bases: TGTGCCAGCAGCCCGGGGGGAGGAAACTCACCCCTCCACTTT. Its translation: CASSPGGGNSPLHF.

As concerns this clonotype: A read error is possible here, since a much larger clone lies one base away. J is TRBJ2-1 and V is TRBV2, with TRBD2 identical over 7 bases. This CDR3 has 15 amino acids. Germline values: CDR1 SNHLY, CDR2 FYNNEI. The CDR3 spells CASSESGEGLNEKFF. The CDR3 DNA reads TGTGCCAGCAGTGAATCGGGGGAGGGCCTCAATGAGAAGTTCTTC.